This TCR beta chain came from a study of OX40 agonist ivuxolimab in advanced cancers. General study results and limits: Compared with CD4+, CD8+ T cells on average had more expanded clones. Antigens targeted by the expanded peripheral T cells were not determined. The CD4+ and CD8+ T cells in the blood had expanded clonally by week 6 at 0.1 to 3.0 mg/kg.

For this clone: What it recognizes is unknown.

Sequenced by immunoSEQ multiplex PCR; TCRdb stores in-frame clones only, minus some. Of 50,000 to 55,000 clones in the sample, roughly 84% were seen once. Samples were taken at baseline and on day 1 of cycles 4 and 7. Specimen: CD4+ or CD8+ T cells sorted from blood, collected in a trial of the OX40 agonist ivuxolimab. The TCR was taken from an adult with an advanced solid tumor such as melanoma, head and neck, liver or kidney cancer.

The CDR3 DNA reads TGTGCCAGCAGCCCGGTGGGGCAGGGAGGCTACGAGCAGTACTTC. Translation: CASSPVGQGGYEQYF. The gene calls are TRBV9 and TRBJ2-7, with a possible D match to TRBD2 (6 bases). V was cut by 4 bases and J by 3 bases, with 17 bases left in between. The CDR3 has 15 residues. Germline CDR1 SGDLS, CDR2 YYNGEE.